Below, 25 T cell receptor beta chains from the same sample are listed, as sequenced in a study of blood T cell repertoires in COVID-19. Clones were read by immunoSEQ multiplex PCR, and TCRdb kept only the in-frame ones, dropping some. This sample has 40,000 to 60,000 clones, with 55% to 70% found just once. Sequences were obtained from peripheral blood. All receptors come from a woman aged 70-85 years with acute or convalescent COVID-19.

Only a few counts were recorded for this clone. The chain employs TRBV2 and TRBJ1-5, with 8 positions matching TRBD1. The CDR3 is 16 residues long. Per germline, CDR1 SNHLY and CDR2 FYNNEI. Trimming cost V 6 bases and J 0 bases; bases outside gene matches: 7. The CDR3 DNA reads TGTGCCAGCAGCCGGACAGGGTTAGTTAGCAATCAGCCCCAGCATTTT. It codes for CASSRTGLVSNQPQHF.

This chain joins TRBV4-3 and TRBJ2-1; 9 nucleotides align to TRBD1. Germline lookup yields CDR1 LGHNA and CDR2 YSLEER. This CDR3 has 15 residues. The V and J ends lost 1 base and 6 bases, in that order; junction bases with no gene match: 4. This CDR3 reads CASSQGTGDSNEQFF. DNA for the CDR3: TGCGCCAGCAGCCAAGGGACAGGGGATAGCAATGAGCAGTTCTTC.

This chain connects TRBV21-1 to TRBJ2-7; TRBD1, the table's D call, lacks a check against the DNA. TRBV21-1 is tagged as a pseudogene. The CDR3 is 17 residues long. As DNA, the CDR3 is TGTGCCAGCAACACCCATCCTGAACAGGGGGCCCTCTACGAGCAGTACTTC. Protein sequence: CASNTHPEQGALYEQYF.

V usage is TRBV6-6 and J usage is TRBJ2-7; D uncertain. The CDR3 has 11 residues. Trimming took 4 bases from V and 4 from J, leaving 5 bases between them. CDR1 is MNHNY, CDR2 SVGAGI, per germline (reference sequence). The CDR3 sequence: CASSFEYEQYF. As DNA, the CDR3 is TGTGCCAGCAGTTTCGAGTACGAGCAGTACTTC.

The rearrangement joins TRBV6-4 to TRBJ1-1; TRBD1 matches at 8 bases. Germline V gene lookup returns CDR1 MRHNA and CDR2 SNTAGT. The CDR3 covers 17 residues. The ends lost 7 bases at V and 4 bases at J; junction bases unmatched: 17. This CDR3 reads CASTSSPRTGLGTEAFF. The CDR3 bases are TGTGCCAGCACCTCATCCCCCCGGACAGGGTTGGGCACTGAAGCTTTCTTT.

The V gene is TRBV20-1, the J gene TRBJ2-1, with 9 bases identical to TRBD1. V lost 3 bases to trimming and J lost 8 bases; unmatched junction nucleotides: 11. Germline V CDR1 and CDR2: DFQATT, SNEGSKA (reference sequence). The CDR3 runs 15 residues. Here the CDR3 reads CSASTPGQGPDEQFF. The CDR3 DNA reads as TGCAGTGCTAGTACACCGGGACAGGGTCCGGATGAGCAGTTCTTC.

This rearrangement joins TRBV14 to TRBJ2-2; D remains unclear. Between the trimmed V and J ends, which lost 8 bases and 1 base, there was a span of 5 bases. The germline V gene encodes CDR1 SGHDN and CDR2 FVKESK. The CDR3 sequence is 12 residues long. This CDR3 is CASRQNTGELFF. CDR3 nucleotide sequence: TGTGCCAGCCGACAGAACACCGGGGAGCTGTTTTTT.

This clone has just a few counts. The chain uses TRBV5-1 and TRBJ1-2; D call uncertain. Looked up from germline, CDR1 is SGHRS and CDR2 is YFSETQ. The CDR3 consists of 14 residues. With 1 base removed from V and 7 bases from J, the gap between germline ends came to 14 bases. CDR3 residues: CASSLPRPKSGYTF. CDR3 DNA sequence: TGCGCCAGCAGCTTGCCCAGGCCGAAGTCTGGCTACACCTTC.

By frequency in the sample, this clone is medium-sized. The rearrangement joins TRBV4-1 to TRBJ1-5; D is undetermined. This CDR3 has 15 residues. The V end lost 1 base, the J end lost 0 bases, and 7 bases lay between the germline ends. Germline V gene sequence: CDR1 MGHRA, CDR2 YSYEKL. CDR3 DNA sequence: TGCGCCAGCAGCCAAGCTGACATTAGCAATCAGCCCCAGCATTTT. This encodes CASSQADISNQPQHF.

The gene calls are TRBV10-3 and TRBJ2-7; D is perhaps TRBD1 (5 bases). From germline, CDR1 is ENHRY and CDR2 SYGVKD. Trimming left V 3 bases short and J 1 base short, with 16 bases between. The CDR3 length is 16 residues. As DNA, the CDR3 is TGTGCCATCAGTGATAGGAAAGTAGCAGGGTCCTACGAGCAGTACTTC. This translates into CAISDRKVAGSYEQYF.

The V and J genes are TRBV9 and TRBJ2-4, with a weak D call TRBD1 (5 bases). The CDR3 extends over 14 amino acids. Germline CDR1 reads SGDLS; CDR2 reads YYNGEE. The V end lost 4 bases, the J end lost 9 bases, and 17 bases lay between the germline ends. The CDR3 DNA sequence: TGTGCCAGCAGCCCCCAAGGGGAATGGGGCATTCAGTACTTC. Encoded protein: CASSPQGEWGIQYF.

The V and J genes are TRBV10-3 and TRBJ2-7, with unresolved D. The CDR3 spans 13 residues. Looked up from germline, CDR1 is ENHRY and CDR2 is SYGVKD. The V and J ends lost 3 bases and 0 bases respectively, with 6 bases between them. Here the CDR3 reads CAISDLNSYEQYF. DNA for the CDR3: TGTGCCATCAGTGATTTAAACTCCTACGAGCAGTACTTC.

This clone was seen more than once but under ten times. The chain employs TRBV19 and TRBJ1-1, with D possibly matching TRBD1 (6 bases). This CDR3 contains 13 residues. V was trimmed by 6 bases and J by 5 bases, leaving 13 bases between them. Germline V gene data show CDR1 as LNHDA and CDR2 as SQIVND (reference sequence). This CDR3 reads CASRYRAVTEAFF. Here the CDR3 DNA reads TGTGCCAGTAGGTACAGGGCGGTTACTGAAGCTTTCTTT.

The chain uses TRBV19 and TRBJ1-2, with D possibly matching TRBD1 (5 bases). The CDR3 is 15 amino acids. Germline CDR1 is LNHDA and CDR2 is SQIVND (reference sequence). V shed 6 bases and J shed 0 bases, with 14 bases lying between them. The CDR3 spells CASRPTVSANYGYTF. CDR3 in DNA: TGTGCCAGTAGACCGACAGTTTCGGCTAACTATGGCTACACCTTC. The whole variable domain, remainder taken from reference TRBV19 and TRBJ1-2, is DGGITQSPKYLFRKEGQNVTLSCEQNLNHDAMYWYRQDPGQGLRLIYYSQIVNDFQKGDIAEGYSVSREKKESFPLTVTSAQKNPTAFYLCASRPTVSANYGYTFGSGTRLTVV.

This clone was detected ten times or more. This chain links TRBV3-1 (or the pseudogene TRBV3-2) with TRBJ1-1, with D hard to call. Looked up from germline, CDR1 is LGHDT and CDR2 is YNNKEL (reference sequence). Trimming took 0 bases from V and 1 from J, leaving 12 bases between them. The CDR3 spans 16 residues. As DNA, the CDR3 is TGTGCCAGCAGCCAAGACCGCGTCTTACCGAACACTGAAGCTTTCTTT. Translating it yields CASSQDRVLPNTEAFF.

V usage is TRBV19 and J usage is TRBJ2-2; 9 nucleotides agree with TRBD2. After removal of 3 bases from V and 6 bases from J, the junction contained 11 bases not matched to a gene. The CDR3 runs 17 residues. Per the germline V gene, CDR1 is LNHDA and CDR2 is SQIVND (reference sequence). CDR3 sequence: CASSILRGGQDAGELFF. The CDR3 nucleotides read TGTGCCAGTAGTATCCTGCGGGGGGGCCAGGATGCCGGGGAGCTGTTTTTT.

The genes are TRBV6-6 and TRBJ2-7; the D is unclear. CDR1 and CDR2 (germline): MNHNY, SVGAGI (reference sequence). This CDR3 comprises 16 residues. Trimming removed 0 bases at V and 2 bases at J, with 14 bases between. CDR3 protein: CASSYSGQAFAYEQYF. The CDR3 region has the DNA TGTGCCAGCAGTTACTCTGGGCAGGCCTTTGCCTACGAGCAGTACTTC.

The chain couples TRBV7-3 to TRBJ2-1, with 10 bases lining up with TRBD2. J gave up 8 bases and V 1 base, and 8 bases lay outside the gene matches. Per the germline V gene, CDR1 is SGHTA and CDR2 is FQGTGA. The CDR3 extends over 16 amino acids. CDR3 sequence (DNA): TGTGCCAGCAGCTTAATAGGAGCGGGAGGGACCCATGAGCAGTTCTTC. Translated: CASSLIGAGGTHEQFF.

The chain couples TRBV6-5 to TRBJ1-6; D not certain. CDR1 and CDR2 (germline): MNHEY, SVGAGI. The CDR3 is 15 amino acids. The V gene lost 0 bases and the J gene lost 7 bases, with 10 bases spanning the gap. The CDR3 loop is CASSYSLAGNSPLHF. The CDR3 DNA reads TGTGCCAGCAGTTACTCGTTGGCGGGGAATTCACCCCTCCACTTT.

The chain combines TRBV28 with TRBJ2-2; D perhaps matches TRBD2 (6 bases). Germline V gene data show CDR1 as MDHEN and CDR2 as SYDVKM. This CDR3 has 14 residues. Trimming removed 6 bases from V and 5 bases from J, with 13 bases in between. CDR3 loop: CASRMEGQTGELFF. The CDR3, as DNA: TGTGCCAGCAGAATGGAGGGCCAGACCGGGGAGCTGTTTTTT. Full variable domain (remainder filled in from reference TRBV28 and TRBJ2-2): DVKVTQSSRYLVKRTGEKVFLECVQDMDHENMFWYRQDPGLGLRLIYFSYDVKMKEKGDIPEGYSVSREKKERFSLILESASTNQTSMYLCASRMEGQTGELFFGEGSRLTVL.

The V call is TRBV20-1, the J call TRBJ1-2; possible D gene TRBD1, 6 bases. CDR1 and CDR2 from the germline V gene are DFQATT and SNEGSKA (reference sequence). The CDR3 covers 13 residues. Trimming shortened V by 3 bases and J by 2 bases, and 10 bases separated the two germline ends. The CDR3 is CSASDDRNYGYTF. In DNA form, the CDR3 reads TGCAGTGCTAGTGACGACAGGAACTATGGCTACACCTTC.

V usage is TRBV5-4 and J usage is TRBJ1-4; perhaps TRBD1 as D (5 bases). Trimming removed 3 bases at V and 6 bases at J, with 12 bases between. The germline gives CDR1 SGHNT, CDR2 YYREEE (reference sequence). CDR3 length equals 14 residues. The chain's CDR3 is CASSSGQLDEKLFF. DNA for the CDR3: TGTGCCAGCAGCTCCGGACAATTGGATGAAAAACTGTTTTTT. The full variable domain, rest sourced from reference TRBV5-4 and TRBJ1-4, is ETGVTQSPTHLIKTRGQQVTLRCSSQSGHNTVSWYQQALGQGPQFIFQYYREEENGRGNFPPRFSGLQFPNYSSELNVNALELDDSALYLCASSSGQLDEKLFFGSGTQLSVL.

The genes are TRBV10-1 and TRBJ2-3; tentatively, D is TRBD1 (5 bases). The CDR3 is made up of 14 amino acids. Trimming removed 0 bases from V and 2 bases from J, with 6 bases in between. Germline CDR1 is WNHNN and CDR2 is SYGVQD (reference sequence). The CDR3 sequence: CASSESDNTDTQYF. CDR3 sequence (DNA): TGCGCCAGCAGTGAGTCGGACAACACAGATACGCAGTATTTT.

This chain's CDR3 is CASSFSGTQETQYF. Here the CDR3 DNA reads TGTGCCAGCAGTTTTAGCGGGACCCAAGAGACCCAGTACTTC. The chain uses TRBV28 and TRBJ2-5; 8 bases fit TRBD2. CDR1 and CDR2 from the germline V gene are MDHEN and SYDVKM. The CDR3 contains 14 residues. The V and J ends lost 3 bases and 1 base, in that order; junction bases with no gene match: 1.

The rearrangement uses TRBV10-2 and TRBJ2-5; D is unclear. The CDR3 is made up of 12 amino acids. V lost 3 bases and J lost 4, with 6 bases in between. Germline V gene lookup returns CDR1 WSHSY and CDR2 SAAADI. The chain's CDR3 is CASSDVGETQYF. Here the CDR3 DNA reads TGCGCCAGCAGTGATGTCGGAGAGACCCAGTACTTC.